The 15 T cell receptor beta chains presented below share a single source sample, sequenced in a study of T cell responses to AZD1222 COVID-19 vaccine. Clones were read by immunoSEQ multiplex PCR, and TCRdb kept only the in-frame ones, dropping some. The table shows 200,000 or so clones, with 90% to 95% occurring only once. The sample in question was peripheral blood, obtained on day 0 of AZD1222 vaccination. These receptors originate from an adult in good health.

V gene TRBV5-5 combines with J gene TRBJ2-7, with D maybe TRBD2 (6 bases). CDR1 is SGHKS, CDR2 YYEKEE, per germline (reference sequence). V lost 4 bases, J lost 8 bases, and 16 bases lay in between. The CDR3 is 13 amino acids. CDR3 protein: CASSTDNRGKQYF. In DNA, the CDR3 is TGTGCCAGCAGCACTGACAACCGGGGGAAGCAGTACTTC.

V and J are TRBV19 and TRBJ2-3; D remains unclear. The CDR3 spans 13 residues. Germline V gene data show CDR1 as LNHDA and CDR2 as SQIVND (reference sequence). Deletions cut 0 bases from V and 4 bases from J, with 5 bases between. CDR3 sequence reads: CASSIDGADTQYF. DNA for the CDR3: TGTGCCAGTAGTATAGATGGAGCAGATACGCAGTATTTT. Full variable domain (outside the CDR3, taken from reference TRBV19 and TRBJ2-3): DGGITQSPKYLFRKEGQNVTLSCEQNLNHDAMYWYRQDPGQGLRLIYYSQIVNDFQKGDIAEGYSVSREKKESFPLTVTSAQKNPTAFYLCASSIDGADTQYFGPGTRLTVL.

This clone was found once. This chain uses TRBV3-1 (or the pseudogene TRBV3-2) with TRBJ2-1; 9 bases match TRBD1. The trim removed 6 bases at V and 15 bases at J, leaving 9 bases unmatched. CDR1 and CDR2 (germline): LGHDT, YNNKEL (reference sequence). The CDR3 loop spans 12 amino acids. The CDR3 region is CASRADRGTWFF. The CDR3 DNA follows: TGTGCCAGCAGAGCGGACAGGGGCACTTGGTTCTTC.

For the CDR3, the DNA is TGTGCCAGCAGCTTAGCGGACAGGGTGACTCAGCCCCAGCATTTT. This gives the protein CASSLADRVTQPQHF. V usage is TRBV7-8 and J usage is TRBJ1-5; 8 nucleotides line up with TRBD1. V gave up 0 bases and J gave up 6 bases; unmatched junction bases: 4. There are 15 residues in the CDR3. The germline CDR1 and CDR2 sequences are SGHVS and FQNEAQ.

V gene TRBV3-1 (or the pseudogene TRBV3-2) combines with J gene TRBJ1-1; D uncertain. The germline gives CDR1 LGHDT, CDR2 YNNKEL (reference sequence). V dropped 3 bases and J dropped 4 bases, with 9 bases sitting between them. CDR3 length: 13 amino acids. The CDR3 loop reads CASSQGSSTEAFF. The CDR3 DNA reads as TGTGCCAGCAGCCAGGGCTCCAGCACTGAAGCTTTCTTT.

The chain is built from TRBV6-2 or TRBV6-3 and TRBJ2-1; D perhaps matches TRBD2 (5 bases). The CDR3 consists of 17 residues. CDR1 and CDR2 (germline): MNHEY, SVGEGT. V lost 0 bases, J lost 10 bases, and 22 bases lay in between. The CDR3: CASSYSRSDFLSIEQFF. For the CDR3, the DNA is TGTGCCAGCAGTTACTCGAGGTCGGACTTTCTCAGCATCGAGCAGTTCTTC.

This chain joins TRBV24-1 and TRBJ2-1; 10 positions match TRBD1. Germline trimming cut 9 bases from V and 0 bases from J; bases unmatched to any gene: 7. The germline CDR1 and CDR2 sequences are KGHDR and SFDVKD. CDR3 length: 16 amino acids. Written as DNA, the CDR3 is TGTGCCACCCGTGCGGGACAGGGGTTCTCCTACAATGAGCAGTTCTTC. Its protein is CATRAGQGFSYNEQFF.

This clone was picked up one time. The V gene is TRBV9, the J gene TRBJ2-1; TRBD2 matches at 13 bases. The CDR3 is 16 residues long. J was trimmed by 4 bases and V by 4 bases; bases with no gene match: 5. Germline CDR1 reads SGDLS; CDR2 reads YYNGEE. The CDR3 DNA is TGTGCCAGCAGCCCCCGGACTAGCGGGAGTTACAATGAGCAGTTCTTC. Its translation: CASSPRTSGSYNEQFF.

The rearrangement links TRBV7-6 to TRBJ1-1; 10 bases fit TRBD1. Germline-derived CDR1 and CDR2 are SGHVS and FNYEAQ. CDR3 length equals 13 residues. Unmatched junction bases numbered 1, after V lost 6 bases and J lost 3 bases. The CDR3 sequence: CASRGTGDTEAFF. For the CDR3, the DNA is TGTGCCAGCAGGGGGACAGGGGACACTGAAGCTTTCTTT. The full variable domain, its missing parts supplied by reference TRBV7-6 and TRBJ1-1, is GAGVSQSPRYKVTKRGQDVALRCDPISGHVSLYWYRQALGQGPEFLTYFNYEAQQDKSGLPNDRFSAERPEGSISTLTIQRTEQRDSAMYRCASRGTGDTEAFFGQGTRLTVV.

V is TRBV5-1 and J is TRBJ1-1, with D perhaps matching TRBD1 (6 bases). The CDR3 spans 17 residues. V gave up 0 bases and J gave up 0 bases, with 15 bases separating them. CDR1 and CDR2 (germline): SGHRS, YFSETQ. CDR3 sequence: CASSLGGSRGLNTEAFF. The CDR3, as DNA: TGCGCCAGCAGCTTGGGGGGAAGCAGGGGCCTGAACACTGAAGCTTTCTTT.

CDR3: CAWSGEGRLTNYGYTF. The CDR3, as DNA: TGTGCCTGGAGTGGGGAGGGGCGTCTAACTAACTATGGCTACACCTTC. The V call is TRBV30, the J call TRBJ1-2, with a weak D call TRBD1 (5 bases). In germline, CDR1 is GTSNPN, CDR2 SVGIG (reference sequence). V lost 1 base and J 0 bases, leaving 15 bases between the germline ends. The CDR3 has 16 residues.

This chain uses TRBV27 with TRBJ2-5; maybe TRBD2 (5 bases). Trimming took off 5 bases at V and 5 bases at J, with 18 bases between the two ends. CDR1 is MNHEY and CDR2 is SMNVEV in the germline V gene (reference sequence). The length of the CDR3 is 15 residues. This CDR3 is CASSPHRLQLETQYF. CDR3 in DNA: TGTGCCAGCAGTCCCCACAGACTACAGTTGGAGACCCAGTACTTC.

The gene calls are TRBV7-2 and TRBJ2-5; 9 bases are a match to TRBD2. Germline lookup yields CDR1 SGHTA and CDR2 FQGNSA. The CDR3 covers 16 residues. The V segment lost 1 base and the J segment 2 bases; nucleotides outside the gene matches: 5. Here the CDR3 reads CASSLGLAGTQETQYF. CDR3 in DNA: TGTGCCAGCAGCTTAGGCCTAGCGGGAACACAAGAGACCCAGTACTTC.

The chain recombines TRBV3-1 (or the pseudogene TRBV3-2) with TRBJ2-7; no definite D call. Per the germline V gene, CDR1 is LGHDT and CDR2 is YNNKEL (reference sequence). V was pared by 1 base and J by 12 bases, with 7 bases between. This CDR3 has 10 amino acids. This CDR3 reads CASSQGPAYF. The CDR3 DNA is TGTGCCAGCAGCCAAGGACCTGCGTACTTC.

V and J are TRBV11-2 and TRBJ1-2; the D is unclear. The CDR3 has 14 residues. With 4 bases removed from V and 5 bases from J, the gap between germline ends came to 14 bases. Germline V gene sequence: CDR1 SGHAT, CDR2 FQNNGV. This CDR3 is CASSSLQHSYGYTF. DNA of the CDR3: TGTGCCAGCAGCTCCCTTCAGCACTCATATGGCTACACCTTC.